The 29 T cell receptor beta chains below were found in one sample sequenced in a study of T cell responses to AZD1222 COVID-19 vaccine. Here immunoSEQ multiplex PCR was the method, and the copy in TCRdb shows in-frame clones only, minus some. In the table there are approximately 100,000 clones, 70% to 90% of which are singletons. Sequencing was performed on peripheral blood, taken on day 0 of AZD1222 vaccination. The receptors shown here come from an adult in good health.

This rearrangement joins TRBV12-3 or TRBV12-4 to TRBJ1-2; D is undetermined. The germline V and J ends were trimmed by 4 bases and 8 bases, with 14 bases remaining between them. The CDR3 is 13 amino acids. In DNA form, the CDR3 reads TGTGCCAGCAGTTCCGGTTGGAACGGGGGCTACACCTTC. Protein: CASSSGWNGGYTF.

The gene calls are TRBV3-1 (or the pseudogene TRBV3-2) and TRBJ2-7, with unresolved D. This CDR3 spans 14 amino acids. CDR1 LGHDT and CDR2 YNNKEL come from the germline V gene (reference sequence). Trimming took off 1 base at V and 2 bases at J, with 9 bases between the two ends. The CDR3 nucleotides are TGTGCCAGCAGCCAAGTTGGGGTAGCCTACGAGCAGTACTTC. Amino acid sequence: CASSQVGVAYEQYF.

The chain is built from TRBV7-9 and TRBJ1-6; possibly TRBD1 for D (5 bases). V lost 5 bases and J lost 10, with 18 bases in between. Germline loops: CDR1 SEHNR, CDR2 FQNEAQ (reference sequence). The length of the CDR3 is 15 residues. CDR3 region: CASSHRGHNDSPLHF. As DNA, the CDR3 is TGTGCCAGCAGCCACCGGGGCCATAATGACTCACCCCTCCACTTT.

V gene TRBV5-8 combines with J gene TRBJ1-4; D uncertain. The germline gives CDR1 SGHTS, CDR2 YDEGEE. The CDR3 is 14 residues long. Trimming took off 2 bases at V and 3 bases at J, with 8 bases between the two ends. This chain's CDR3 is CASSLGPSNEKLFF. The DNA for the CDR3 is TGTGCCAGCAGCTTAGGGCCCTCTAATGAAAAACTGTTTTTT. The entire variable domain, with the rest obtained from reference TRBV5-8 and TRBJ1-4, is as follows: EAGVTQSPTHLIKTRGQQATLRCSPISGHTSVYWYQQALGLGLQFLLWYDEGEERNRGNFPPRFSGRQFPNYSSELNVNALELEDSALYLCASSLGPSNEKLFFGSGTQLSVL.

This chain links TRBV7-2 with TRBJ1-5; 7 bases are shared with TRBD1. This CDR3 contains 13 residues. Germline V gives CDR1 SGHTA, CDR2 FQGNSA. V lost 5 bases to trimming and J lost 4 bases; unmatched junction nucleotides: 2. The CDR3 spells CASSETGNQPQHF. In nucleotides, the CDR3 is TGTGCCAGCAGCGAGACAGGGAATCAGCCCCAGCATTTT.

To note about this clone: The germline gene is not matched at one end of the junction; a read error may be the cause. This chain uses TRBV12-5 with TRBJ1-1; maybe TRBD1 (5 bases). CDR3 length: 15 residues. From germline, CDR1 is LGHNT and CDR2 FRNRAP. The DNA of the CDR3 is TGTGCTAATGGTTTTCCGGCAGGGCCATGGACTGAAGCTTTCTTT. Translating gives CANGFPAGPWTEAFF.

The chain carries TRBV5-5 and TRBJ1-4; tentative D call: TRBD1 (5 bases). This CDR3 contains 14 residues. Trimming left V 0 bases short and J 8 bases short, with 11 bases between. CDR1 is SGHKS and CDR2 is YYEKEE in the germline V gene (reference sequence). The CDR3 loop reads CASSLGGEGEKLFF. In DNA, the CDR3 is TGTGCCAGCAGCTTGGGAGGGGAAGGCGAAAAACTGTTTTTT.

The V gene is TRBV11-2, the J gene TRBJ2-5, with D perhaps matching TRBD1 (6 bases). This CDR3 is built from 13 residues. The V end was cut by 7 bases, the J end by 2 bases, with 11 bases between. The germline CDR1 and CDR2 sequences are SGHAT and FQNNGV. CDR3 coding DNA: TGTGCCAGCAACGGACAGTTACAAGAGACCCAGTACTTC. Translated: CASNGQLQETQYF.

V and J are TRBV29-1 and TRBJ2-7; D remains ambiguous. The CDR3 contains 12 residues. The V gene's germline CDR1 is SQVTM and CDR2 ANQGSEA. V dropped 4 bases and J dropped 1 base, with 8 bases sitting between them. CDR3 residues: CSVGLSSYEQYF. Written as DNA, the CDR3 is TGCAGCGTTGGGTTAAGTTCCTACGAGCAGTACTTC.

The chain carries TRBV4-2 and TRBJ1-4, with D perhaps matching TRBD1 (6 bases). Trimming pared 1 base from V and 7 bases from J, leaving 13 bases between. In germline, CDR1 is LGHNA, CDR2 YNFKEQ. This CDR3 is 15 amino acids long. The CDR3 region has the DNA TGTGCCAGCAGCCAAGGAGGTACGGGGGCTGAAAAACTGTTTTTT. Translated: CASSQGGTGAEKLFF.

The chain carries TRBV12-3 or TRBV12-4 and TRBJ2-7; D ambiguous. The germline V and J ends were trimmed by 2 bases and 5 bases, with 10 bases remaining between them. The CDR3 extends over 13 amino acids. This CDR3 is CASSLSPGNEQYF. The CDR3 DNA reads as TGTGCCAGCAGTTTATCCCCCGGTAACGAGCAGTACTTC.

Notes on this clone: This likely comes from a read error, as the CDR3 has no conserved phenylalanine or tryptophan at its end. Because the CDR3's place on the DNA is in doubt, the DNA is left out and the CDR3 is given as listed by TCRdb. The chain is built from TRBV11-3 and TRBJ2-7; the table's D call, TRBD1, was not checked against the DNA. The CDR3 region is 13 residues in length, termini included. The germline V gene has CDR1 SGHNT and CDR2 YENEEA. The CDR3 sequence is CASSPIPRQVPEP.

V is TRBV3-1 (or the pseudogene TRBV3-2) and J is TRBJ1-3, with unresolved D. Germline V gene lookup returns CDR1 LGHDT and CDR2 YNNKEL (reference sequence). This CDR3 has 17 residues. Trimming removed 4 bases from V and 0 bases from J, with 16 bases in between. CDR3 DNA: TGTGCCAGCAGCCCCGGTGGAGCCGAGAGCTCTGGAAACACCATATATTTT. It yields the protein CASSPGGAESSGNTIYF.

The CDR3 loop is CASSQLSEAFF. DNA of the CDR3: TGTGCCAGCAGCCAACTGAGTGAAGCTTTCTTT. The chain has TRBV3-1 (or the pseudogene TRBV3-2) and TRBJ1-1; D not resolved. Trimming pared 2 bases from V and 7 bases from J, leaving 5 bases between. Germline loops: CDR1 LGHDT, CDR2 YNNKEL (reference sequence). The CDR3 consists of 11 residues.

J is TRBJ1-6 and V is TRBV13, with 7 bases aligning to TRBD1. Germline CDR1 is PRHDT and CDR2 is FYEKMQ (reference sequence). This CDR3 is built from 15 residues. Trimming at V came to 5 bases and at J to 9 bases, leaving 10 bases not matched to a gene. For the CDR3, the DNA is TGTGCCAGCAGCGCCTACTCAGGACAGGCTTCACCCCTCCACTTT. Protein product: CASSAYSGQASPLHF.

The chain employs TRBV12-3 or TRBV12-4 and TRBJ1-2, with D unresolved. The ends were cut back, 6 bases at V and 4 bases at J, with 6 bases in the middle. This CDR3 has 11 amino acids. CDR3 loop: CASSRGYGYTF. The CDR3, as DNA: TGTGCCAGCAGCCGAGGCTATGGCTACACCTTC.

The chain couples TRBV2 to TRBJ1-2; TRBD1 aligns across 8 bases. Germline CDR1 is SNHLY and CDR2 is FYNNEI. After removal of 6 bases from V and 3 bases from J, the junction contained 6 bases not matched to a gene. The CDR3 loop spans 14 amino acids. The DNA for the CDR3 is TGTGCCAGCAGCCTGACAGGGGCTGACTATGGCTACACCTTC. It encodes CASSLTGADYGYTF.

This sequence joins TRBV5-1 and TRBJ1-3, with 9 bases identical to TRBD1. Trimming at V came to 5 bases and at J to 3 bases, leaving 6 bases not matched to a gene. The CDR3 loop spans 15 amino acids. Germline-derived CDR1 and CDR2 are SGHRS and YFSETQ. CDR3 region: CASREDRGSGNTIYF. The CDR3 DNA reads TGCGCCAGCAGGGAGGACAGGGGTAGTGGAAACACCATATATTTT.

The V and J genes are TRBV30 and TRBJ1-1, with D maybe TRBD1 (5 bases). The germline V and J ends were trimmed by 5 bases and 3 bases, with 13 bases remaining between them. Germline CDR1 reads GTSNPN; CDR2 reads SVGIG (reference sequence). The CDR3 is 13 amino acids. The CDR3 DNA reads TGTGCCTGGGAACGGGGGTCGGACACTGAAGCTTTCTTT. It codes for CAWERGSDTEAFF. The complete variable domain, with remaining parts taken from reference TRBV30 and TRBJ1-1, reads SQTIHQWPATLVQPVGSPLSLECTVEGTSNPNLYWYRQAAGRGLQLLFYSVGIGQISSEVPQNLSASRPQDRQFILSSKKLLLSDSGFYLCAWERGSDTEAFFGQGTRLTVV.

The chain recombines TRBV4-1 with TRBJ2-3; D call uncertain. The length of the CDR3 is 14 residues. The V end lost 0 bases, the J end lost 2 bases, and 6 bases lay between the germline ends. The germline CDR1 and CDR2 sequences are MGHRA and YSYEKL. The CDR3 DNA follows: TGCGCCAGCAGCCAAGAGCCCGTCACAGATACGCAGTATTTT. It translates to CASSQEPVTDTQYF.

This clone was counted a single time. The V call is TRBV28, the J call TRBJ1-4, with TRBD1 matching over 7 bases. CDR1 and CDR2 (germline): MDHEN, SYDVKM. CDR3 length: 17 amino acids. Trimming removed 3 bases from V and 8 bases from J; junction bases left unmatched: 15. The CDR3 coding sequence is TGTGCCAGCAGTTTTTGGGGACAGTCATTGAGGAACGAAAAACTGTTTTTT. It is translated as CASSFWGQSLRNEKLFF. Drawing the rest from reference TRBV28 and TRBJ1-4, the complete variable domain is DVKVTQSSRYLVKRTGEKVFLECVQDMDHENMFWYRQDPGLGLRLIYFSYDVKMKEKGDIPEGYSVSREKKERFSLILESASTNQTSMYLCASSFWGQSLRNEKLFFGSGTQLSVL.

The sample holds one count of this clone. The chain uses TRBV30 and TRBJ2-1; 10 nucleotides match TRBD2. V was clipped by 3 bases and J by 0 bases; unmatched bases: 2. There are 15 residues in the CDR3. Germline V gives CDR1 GTSNPN, CDR2 SVGIG (reference sequence). The CDR3 region is CAWSSSGSSYNEQFF. DNA for the CDR3: TGTGCCTGGAGCTCTAGCGGGAGCTCCTACAATGAGCAGTTCTTC.

The gene calls are TRBV6-5 and TRBJ1-1, with D possibly being TRBD1 (5 bases). V was cut by 6 bases and J by 1 base, with 9 bases left in between. The germline gives CDR1 MNHEY, CDR2 SVGAGI. This CDR3 is 13 amino acids long. The CDR3, as DNA: TGTGCCAGCAGCTCCACAGGGAACACTGAAGCTTTCTTT. Translating it yields CASSSTGNTEAFF.

This chain links TRBV27 with TRBJ1-2; a weak D match, TRBD1 (5 bases). Germline CDR1 is MNHEY and CDR2 is SMNVEV (reference sequence). The CDR3 sequence is 16 residues long. V lost 5 bases and J lost 4, with 20 bases in between. The CDR3 DNA reads TGTGCCAGCAGTCTCTCCGGGACGGAGTCAAGCTATGGCTACACCTTC. It yields the protein CASSLSGTESSYGYTF.

In its sample, this clone was seen once. The chain recombines TRBV5-1 with TRBJ2-7; a weak D match, TRBD2 (6 bases). Deletions cut 0 bases from V and 2 bases from J, with 12 bases between. Germline V gene sequence: CDR1 SGHRS, CDR2 YFSETQ. CDR3 size: 15 residues. This chain's CDR3 is CASSLAEGRAYEQYF. The CDR3 coding sequence is TGCGCCAGCAGCTTGGCGGAGGGCAGAGCCTACGAGCAGTACTTC.

This chain uses TRBV5-1 with TRBJ2-3; D is perhaps TRBD1 or TRBD2 (5 bases each). Trimming pared 4 bases from V and 2 bases from J, leaving 14 bases between. The CDR3 spans 15 residues. In germline, CDR1 is SGHRS, CDR2 YFSETQ. The CDR3 spells CASSLLGETTDTQYF. CDR3 nucleotide sequence: TGCGCCAGCAGCCTCCTAGGGGAGACCACAGATACGCAGTATTTT.

This clone was counted a single time. V gene TRBV2 combines with J gene TRBJ1-3; D is possibly TRBD1 (6 bases). Trimming took 8 bases from V and 0 from J, leaving 11 bases between them. The CDR3 totals 14 residues. Germline V lookup: CDR1 SNHLY, CDR2 FYNNEI. The CDR3 sequence is CASRTGHSGNTIYF. DNA for the CDR3: TGTGCCAGCCGAACAGGGCACTCTGGAAACACCATATATTTT.

Written as DNA, the CDR3 is TGCAGCGGTCGGACAGGGGCCTCTAACTATGGCTACACCTTC. Translating it yields CSGRTGASNYGYTF. This sequence joins TRBV29-1 and TRBJ1-2; 9 positions agree with TRBD1. Losses at the gene ends were 7 bases for V and 0 bases for J; bases not matched to a gene: 6. In germline, CDR1 is SQVTM, CDR2 ANQGSEA. CDR3 size: 14 residues.

The chain joins TRBV11-2 to TRBJ2-7, with D possibly matching TRBD2 (7 bases). Germline-derived CDR1 and CDR2 are SGHAT and FQNNGV. The CDR3 sequence is 19 residues long. V shed 0 bases and J shed 0 bases, with 21 bases lying between them. CDR3 in amino acids: CASSLDHPPGLGGSYEQYF. The CDR3, as DNA: TGTGCCAGCAGCTTAGACCACCCACCCGGACTAGGGGGCTCCTACGAGCAGTACTTC.